The T cell receptor beta chain under discussion was sequenced for a study of early T cells in non-severe SARS-CoV-2 infection. Study at large: The study sequenced bulk RNA from unsorted whole blood, with chains unpaired. Broader study findings: In VDJdb matching, anti-spike CD8 responses were favored while private and CD4 specificities went missing.

This clonotype was observed at least ten times. The antigen is undetermined. Between the trimmed V and J ends, which lost 4 bases and 0 bases, there was a span of 12 bases. This CDR3 region has 16 residues. From germline, CDR1 is SGHVS and CDR2 FQNEAQ. The TCR library protocol attached unique molecular identifiers to the individual cDNA molecules. TCRdb redid the calling of the 5' RACE reads with MiXCR, one entry per CDR3 protein. The sample yields tens of thousands of distinct CDR3 sequences, 4.5% to 6% seen once. The receptor was isolated from an adult who was a healthcare worker with PCR-confirmed SARS-CoV-2 infection or an uninfected control (not recorded which). Here the sequenced sample was whole blood, taken at baseline. The J gene is TRBJ2-2, the V gene TRBV7-8, with D perhaps matching TRBD1 (6 bases). The chain's CDR3 is CASSWMTGPNTGELFF. The CDR3 DNA reads TGTGCCAGCAGCTGGATGACAGGACCGAACACCGGGGAGCTGTTTTTT.